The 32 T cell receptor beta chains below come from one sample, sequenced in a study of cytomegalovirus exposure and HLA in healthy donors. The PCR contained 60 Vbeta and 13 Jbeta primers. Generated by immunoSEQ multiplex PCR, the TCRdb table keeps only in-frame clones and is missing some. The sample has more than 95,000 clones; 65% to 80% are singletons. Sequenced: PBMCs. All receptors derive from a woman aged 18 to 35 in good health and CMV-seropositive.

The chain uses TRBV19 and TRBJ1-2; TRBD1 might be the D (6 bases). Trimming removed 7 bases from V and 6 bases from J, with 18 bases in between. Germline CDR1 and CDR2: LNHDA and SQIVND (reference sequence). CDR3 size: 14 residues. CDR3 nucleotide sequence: TGTGCCAGTAACGCGGGGGGCGAATCCCATGGCTACACCTTC. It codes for CASNAGGESHGYTF.

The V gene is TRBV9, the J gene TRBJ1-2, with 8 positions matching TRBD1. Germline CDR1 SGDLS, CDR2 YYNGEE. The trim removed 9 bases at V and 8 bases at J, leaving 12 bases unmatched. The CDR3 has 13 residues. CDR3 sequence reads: CATTGQGAGGYTF. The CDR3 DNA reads TGTGCCACCACGGGGCAGGGGGCTGGCGGCTACACCTTC.

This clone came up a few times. CDR3 amino acids: CASSVRGQGWETQYF. CDR3 sequence (DNA): TGTGCCAGCAGCGTAAGAGGACAGGGTTGGGAGACCCAGTACTTC. The rearrangement joins TRBV9 to TRBJ2-5, with 8 bases that match TRBD1. The CDR3 consists of 15 residues. V shed 1 base and J 5 bases; nucleotides not matched to a gene: 7. CDR1 is SGDLS, CDR2 YYNGEE, per germline. The full variable domain, with the rest looked up from reference TRBV9 and TRBJ2-5, is DSGVTQTPKHLITATGQRVTLRCSPRSGDLSVYWYQQSLDQGLQFLIQYYNGEERAKGNILERFSAQQFPDLHSELNLSSLELGDSALYFCASSVRGQGWETQYFGPGTRLLVL.

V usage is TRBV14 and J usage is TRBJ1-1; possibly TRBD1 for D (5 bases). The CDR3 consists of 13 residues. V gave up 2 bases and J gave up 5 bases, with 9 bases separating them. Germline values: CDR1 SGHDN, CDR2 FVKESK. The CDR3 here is CASSQSGWTEAFF. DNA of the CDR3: TGTGCCAGCAGCCAATCAGGGTGGACTGAAGCTTTCTTT.

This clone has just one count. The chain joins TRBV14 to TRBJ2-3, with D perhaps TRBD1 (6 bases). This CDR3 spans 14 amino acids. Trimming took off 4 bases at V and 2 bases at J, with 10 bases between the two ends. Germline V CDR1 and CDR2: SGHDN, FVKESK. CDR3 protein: CASSRDTVTDTQYF. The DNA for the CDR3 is TGTGCCAGCAGCCGGGACACCGTCACAGATACGCAGTATTTT.

In DNA form, the CDR3 reads TGCAGCAGCGGACAGGCAGGAACTGAAGCTTTCTTT. Residues: CSSGQAGTEAFF. The chain joins TRBV29-1 to TRBJ1-1, with 7 bases fitting TRBD1. The CDR3 is made up of 12 amino acids. Per germline, CDR1 SQVTM and CDR2 ANQGSEA. V was clipped by 8 bases and J by 5 bases; unmatched bases: 8.

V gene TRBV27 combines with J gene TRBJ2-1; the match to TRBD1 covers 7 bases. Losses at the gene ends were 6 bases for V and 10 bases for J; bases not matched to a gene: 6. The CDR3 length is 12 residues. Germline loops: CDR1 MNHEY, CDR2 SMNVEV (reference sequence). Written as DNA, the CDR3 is TGTGCCAGCAGCGACAGGGTGCGGGAGCAGTTCTTC. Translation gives CASSDRVREQFF.

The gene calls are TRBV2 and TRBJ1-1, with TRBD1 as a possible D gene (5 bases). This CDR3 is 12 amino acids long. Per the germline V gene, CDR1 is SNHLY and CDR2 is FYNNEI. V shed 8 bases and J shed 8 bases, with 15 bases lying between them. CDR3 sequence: CASPRRGQEAFF. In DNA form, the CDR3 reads TGTGCCAGCCCGAGGAGGGGCCAAGAAGCTTTCTTT.

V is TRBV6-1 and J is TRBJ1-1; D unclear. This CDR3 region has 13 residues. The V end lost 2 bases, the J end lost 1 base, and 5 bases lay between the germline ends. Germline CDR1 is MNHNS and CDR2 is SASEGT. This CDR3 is CASSEQKNTEAFF. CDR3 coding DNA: TGTGCCAGCAGTGAACAAAAGAACACTGAAGCTTTCTTT.

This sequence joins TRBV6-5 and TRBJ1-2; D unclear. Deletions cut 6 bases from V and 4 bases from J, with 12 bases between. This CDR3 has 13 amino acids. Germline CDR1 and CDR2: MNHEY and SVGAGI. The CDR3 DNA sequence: TGTGCCAGCAGCCCCACTACCTCCTATGGCTACACCTTC. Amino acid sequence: CASSPTTSYGYTF.

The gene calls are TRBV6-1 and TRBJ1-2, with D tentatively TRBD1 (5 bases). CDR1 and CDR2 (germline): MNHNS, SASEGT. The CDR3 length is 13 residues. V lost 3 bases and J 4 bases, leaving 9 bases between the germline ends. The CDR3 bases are TGTGCCAGCAGTGACCAGGGAATCTATGGCTACACCTTC. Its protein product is CASSDQGIYGYTF.

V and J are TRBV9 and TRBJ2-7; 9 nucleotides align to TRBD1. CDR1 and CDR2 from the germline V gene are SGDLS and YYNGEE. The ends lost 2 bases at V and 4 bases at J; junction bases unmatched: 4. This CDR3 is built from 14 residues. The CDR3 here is CASSVATGGYEQYF. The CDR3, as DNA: TGTGCCAGCAGCGTCGCGACAGGGGGTTACGAGCAGTACTTC.

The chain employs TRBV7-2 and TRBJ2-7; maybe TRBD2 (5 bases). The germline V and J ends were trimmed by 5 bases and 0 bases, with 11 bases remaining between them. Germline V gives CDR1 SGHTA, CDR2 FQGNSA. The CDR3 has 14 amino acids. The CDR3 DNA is TGTGCCAGCAGCCCTAGGACTTCCTCCTACGAGCAGTACTTC. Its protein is CASSPRTSSYEQYF.

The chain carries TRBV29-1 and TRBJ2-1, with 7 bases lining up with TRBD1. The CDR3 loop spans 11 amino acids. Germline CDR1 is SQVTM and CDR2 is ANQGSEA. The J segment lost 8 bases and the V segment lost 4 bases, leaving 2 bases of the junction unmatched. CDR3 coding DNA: TGCAGCGTTGGAGGGGGCGATGAGCAGTTCTTC. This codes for CSVGGGDEQFF.

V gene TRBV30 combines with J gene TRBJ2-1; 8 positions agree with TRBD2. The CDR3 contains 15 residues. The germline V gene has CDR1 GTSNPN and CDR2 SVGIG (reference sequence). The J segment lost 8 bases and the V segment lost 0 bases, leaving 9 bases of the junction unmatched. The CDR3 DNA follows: TGTGCCTGGAGTGTACTGGCGGGAGGATTAGATGAGCAGTTCTTC. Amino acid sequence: CAWSVLAGGLDEQFF. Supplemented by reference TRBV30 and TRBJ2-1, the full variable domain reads SQTIHQWPATLVQPVGSPLSLECTVEGTSNPNLYWYRQAAGRGLQLLFYSVGIGQISSEVPQNLSASRPQDRQFILSSKKLLLSDSGFYLCAWSVLAGGLDEQFFGPGTRLTVL.

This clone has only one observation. This CDR3 is CAWSPGQVATNEKLFF. In DNA, the CDR3 is TGTGCCTGGAGTCCGGGACAGGTTGCAACTAATGAAAAACTGTTTTTT. The V call is TRBV30, the J call TRBJ1-4, with TRBD1 matching over 8 bases. Germline V lookup: CDR1 GTSNPN, CDR2 SVGIG (reference sequence). Trimming cost V 2 bases and J 0 bases; bases outside gene matches: 5. The CDR3 sequence is 16 residues long.

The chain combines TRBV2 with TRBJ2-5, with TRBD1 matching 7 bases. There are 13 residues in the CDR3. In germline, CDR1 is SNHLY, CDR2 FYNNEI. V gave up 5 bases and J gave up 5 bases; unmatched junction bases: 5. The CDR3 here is CASSTGDSETQYF. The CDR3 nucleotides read TGTGCCAGCAGTACAGGGGACAGCGAGACCCAGTACTTC.

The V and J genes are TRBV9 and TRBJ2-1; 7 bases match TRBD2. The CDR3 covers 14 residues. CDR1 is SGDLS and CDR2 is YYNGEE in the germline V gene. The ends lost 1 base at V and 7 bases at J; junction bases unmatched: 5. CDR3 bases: TGTGCCAGCAGCGTAAAGGGACTACTTAATGAGCAGTTCTTC. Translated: CASSVKGLLNEQFF. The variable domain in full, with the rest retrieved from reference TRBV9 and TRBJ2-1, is DSGVTQTPKHLITATGQRVTLRCSPRSGDLSVYWYQQSLDQGLQFLIQYYNGEERAKGNILERFSAQQFPDLHSELNLSSLELGDSALYFCASSVKGLLNEQFFGPGTRLTVL.

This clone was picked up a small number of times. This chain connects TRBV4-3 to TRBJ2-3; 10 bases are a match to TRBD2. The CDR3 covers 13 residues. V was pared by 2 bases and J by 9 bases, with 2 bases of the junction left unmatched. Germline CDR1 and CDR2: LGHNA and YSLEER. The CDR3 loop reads CASSQKTSGTQYF. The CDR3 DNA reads TGCGCCAGCAGCCAAAAGACTAGCGGGACGCAGTATTTT.

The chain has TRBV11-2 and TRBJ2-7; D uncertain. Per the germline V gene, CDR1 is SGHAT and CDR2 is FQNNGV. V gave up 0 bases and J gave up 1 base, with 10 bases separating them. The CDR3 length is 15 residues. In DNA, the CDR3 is TGTGCCAGCAGCTTAGACCCGAGCCCATCCTACGAGCAGTACTTC. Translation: CASSLDPSPSYEQYF.

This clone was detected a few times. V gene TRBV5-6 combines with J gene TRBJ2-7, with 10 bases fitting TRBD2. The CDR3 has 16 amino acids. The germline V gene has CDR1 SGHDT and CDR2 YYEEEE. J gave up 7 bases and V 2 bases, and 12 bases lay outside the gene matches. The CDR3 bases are TGTGCCAGCAGCTTCGGACTAGCGGAGGGCCTACGGGAGCAGTACTTC. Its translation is CASSFGLAEGLREQYF.

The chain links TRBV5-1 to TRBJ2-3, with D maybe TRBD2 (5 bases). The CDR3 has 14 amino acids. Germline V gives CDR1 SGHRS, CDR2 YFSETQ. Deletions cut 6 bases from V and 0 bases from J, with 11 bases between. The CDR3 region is CASTHGDSTDTQYF. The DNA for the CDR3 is TGCGCCAGCACCCACGGGGATAGCACAGATACGCAGTATTTT.

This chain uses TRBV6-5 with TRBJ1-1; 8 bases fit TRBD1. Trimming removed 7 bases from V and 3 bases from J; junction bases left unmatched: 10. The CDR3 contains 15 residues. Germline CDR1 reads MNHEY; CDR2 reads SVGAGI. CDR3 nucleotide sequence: TGTGCCAGCACCGGAACAGGGGGAATTGACACTGAAGCTTTCTTT. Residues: CASTGTGGIDTEAFF.

The CDR3 here is CASSSVTDRGRQPQHF. The CDR3 DNA sequence: TGTGCCAGCAGCTCCGTGACCGACAGGGGCCGACAGCCCCAGCATTTT. V is TRBV5-6 and J is TRBJ1-5, with 8 bases matching TRBD1. The CDR3 is 16 residues long. In germline, CDR1 is SGHDT, CDR2 YYEEEE. Germline trimming cut 3 bases from V and 7 bases from J; bases unmatched to any gene: 12.

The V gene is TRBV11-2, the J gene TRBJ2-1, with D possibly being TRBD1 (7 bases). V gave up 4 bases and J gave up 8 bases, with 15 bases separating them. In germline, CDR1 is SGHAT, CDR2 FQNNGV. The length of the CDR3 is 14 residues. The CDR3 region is CASSSPGDSYEQFF. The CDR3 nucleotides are TGTGCCAGCAGCTCCCCGGGGGACAGCTATGAGCAGTTCTTC. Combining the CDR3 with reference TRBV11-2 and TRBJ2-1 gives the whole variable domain EAGVAQSPRYKIIEKRQSVAFWCNPISGHATLYWYQQILGQGPKLLIQFQNNGVVDDSQLPKDRFSAERLKGVDSTLKIQPAKLEDSAVYLCASSSPGDSYEQFFGPGTRLTVL.

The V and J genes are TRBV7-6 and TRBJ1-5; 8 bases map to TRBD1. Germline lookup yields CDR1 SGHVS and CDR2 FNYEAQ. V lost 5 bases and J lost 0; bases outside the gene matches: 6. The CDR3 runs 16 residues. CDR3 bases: TGTGCCAGCAGCCAGGCGGGGACAGGTAGCAATCAGCCCCAGCATTTT. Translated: CASSQAGTGSNQPQHF.

The CDR3 nucleotides are TGTGCCAGTAGTGGGCAGGGTAACTACGAGCAGTACTTC. The encoded protein is CASSGQGNYEQYF. The rearrangement uses TRBV19 and TRBJ2-7, with D tentatively TRBD1 (5 bases). The germline V gene encodes CDR1 LNHDA and CDR2 SQIVND (reference sequence). This CDR3 has 13 amino acids. The V gene lost 5 bases and the J gene lost 3 bases, with 11 bases spanning the gap.

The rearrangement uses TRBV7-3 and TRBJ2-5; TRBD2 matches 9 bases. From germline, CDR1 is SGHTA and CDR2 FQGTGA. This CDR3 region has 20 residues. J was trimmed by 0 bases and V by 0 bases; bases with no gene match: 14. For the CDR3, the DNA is TGTGCCAGCAGCTTAACATGCCTAGCGGGACCCATTCGGTACCAAGAGACCCAGTACTTC. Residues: CASSLTCLAGPIRYQETQYF.

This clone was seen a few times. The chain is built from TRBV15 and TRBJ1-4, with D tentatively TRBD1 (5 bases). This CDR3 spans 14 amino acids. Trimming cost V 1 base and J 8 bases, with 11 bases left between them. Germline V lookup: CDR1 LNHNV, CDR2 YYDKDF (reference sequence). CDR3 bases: TGTGCCACCAGCAGAGGCGGCCAGGGCGAAAAACTGTTTTTT. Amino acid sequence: CATSRGGQGEKLFF.

CDR3 nucleotides: TGCGCCAGCAGCTCGGGACAGGGTCGGGAGCAGTACTTC. Amino acid sequence: CASSSGQGREQYF. The rearrangement uses TRBV5-1 and TRBJ2-7, with 9 bases fitting TRBD1. This CDR3 has 13 amino acids. Germline loops: CDR1 SGHRS, CDR2 YFSETQ. Germline trimming cut 3 bases from V and 7 bases from J; bases unmatched to any gene: 5.

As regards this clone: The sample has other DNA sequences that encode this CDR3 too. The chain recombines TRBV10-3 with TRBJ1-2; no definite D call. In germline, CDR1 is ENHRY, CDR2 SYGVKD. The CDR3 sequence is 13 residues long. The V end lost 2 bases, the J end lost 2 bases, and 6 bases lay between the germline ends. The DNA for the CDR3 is TGTGCCATCAGTGAGACAGAGAACTATGGCTACACCTTC. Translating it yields CAISETENYGYTF.

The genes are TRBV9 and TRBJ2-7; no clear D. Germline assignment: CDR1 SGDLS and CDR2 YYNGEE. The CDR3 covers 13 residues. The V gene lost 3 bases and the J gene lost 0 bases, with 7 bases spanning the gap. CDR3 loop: CASSAPSSYEQYF. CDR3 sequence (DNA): TGTGCCAGCAGCGCGCCGAGCTCCTACGAGCAGTACTTC.